These 8 T cell receptor beta chains came from one sample sequenced in a study of type 1 regulatory T cells. Their specific antigens are unknown. TCRdb used MiXCR to reprocess the reads, holding one entry per CDR3 protein. The data show 60,000 to 80,000 distinct CDR3 sequences, around 63% seen once. The sample consisted of cultured T cells, either the whole culture or a sorted T cell fraction (not recorded which). This sample's subset: Tr1-enriched cell product generated in vitro against host alloantigens. The receptor set was obtained from a human donor in good health.

The CDR3 DNA reads as TGTGCCAGCAGCTTAGTGCGGGACAGGGGGCGCCGAGATGGCGAGCAGTACTTC. It translates to CASSLVRDRGRRDGEQYF. The chain carries TRBV11-2 and TRBJ2-7; 12 positions agree with TRBD1. With V trimmed by 1 base and J by 6 bases, 13 bases remained unmatched. Germline-derived CDR1 and CDR2 are SGHAT and FQNNGV. The CDR3 has 18 residues.

This chain connects TRBV7-2 to TRBJ2-1; D is unclear. There are 13 residues in the CDR3. V was cut by 6 bases and J by 8 bases, with 14 bases left in between. CDR1 is SGHTA, CDR2 FQGNSA, per germline. The CDR3 loop is CASRNPPIDEQFF. The CDR3 nucleotides are TGTGCCAGCAGAAACCCACCCATTGATGAGCAGTTCTTC.

V gene TRBV20-1 combines with J gene TRBJ2-7; 11 bases agree with TRBD2. The V gene's germline CDR1 is DFQATT and CDR2 SNEGSKA (reference sequence). The CDR3 is made up of 17 amino acids. V trimming: 0 bases; J trimming: 7 bases; junction bases outside the gene matches: 14. This CDR3 is CSARDQGLAVGALEQYF. The CDR3 nucleotides read TGCAGTGCTAGAGACCAGGGACTAGCGGTAGGGGCCTTGGAGCAGTACTTC.

This rearrangement joins TRBV4-2 to TRBJ2-2; D uncertain. The CDR3 length is 16 residues. The germline gives CDR1 LGHNA, CDR2 YNFKEQ. Trimming took 1 base from V and 0 from J, leaving 9 bases between them. CDR3: CASSQGAGPNTGELFF. The CDR3 nucleotides read TGTGCCAGCAGCCAAGGTGCAGGACCGAACACCGGGGAGCTGTTTTTT.

The rearrangement uses TRBV4-3 and TRBJ1-1, with D uncertain. Germline V gives CDR1 LGHNA, CDR2 YSLEER. The V gene lost 3 bases and the J gene lost 1 base, with 24 bases spanning the gap. The length of the CDR3 is 19 residues. This chain's CDR3 is CASSHKSGGLISGNTEAFF. Here the CDR3 DNA reads TGCGCCAGCAGCCACAAGTCTGGAGGCCTAATTTCGGGGAACACTGAAGCTTTCTTT.

This chain uses TRBV5-1 with TRBJ2-3; D is uncertain. Trimming took 0 bases from V and 4 from J, leaving 9 bases between them. CDR3 size: 14 residues. The germline CDR1 and CDR2 sequences are SGHRS and YFSETQ. The CDR3 DNA is TGCGCCAGCAGCTTGGTCGCCGCCGCAGATACGCAGTATTTT. Translation: CASSLVAAADTQYF. Full variable domain (outside the CDR3, taken from reference TRBV5-1 and TRBJ2-3): KAGVTQTPRYLIKTRGQQVTLSCSPISGHRSVSWYQQTPGQGLQFLFEYFSETQRNKGNFPGRFSGRQFSNSRSEMNVSTLELGDSALYLCASSLVAAADTQYFGPGTRLTVL.

The CDR3 sequence: CASSGIAGAVNEQFF. Here the CDR3 DNA reads TGCGCCAGCAGTGGAATAGCGGGAGCAGTAAATGAGCAGTTCTTC. This chain uses TRBV10-1 with TRBJ2-1; TRBD2 agrees at 9 bases. V shed 4 bases, J shed 7 bases, and the junction held 8 bases outside the gene matches. This CDR3 has 15 amino acids. CDR1 is WNHNN, CDR2 SYGVQD, per germline (reference sequence).

This clonotype came up a few times. This chain uses TRBV19 with TRBJ1-3, with D unclear. The CDR3 is made up of 16 amino acids. V was pared by 5 bases and J by 2 bases, with 16 bases between. The V gene's germline CDR1 is LNHDA and CDR2 SQIVND (reference sequence). CDR3 loop: CASSPRGVDPGNTIYF. The CDR3 nucleotides are TGTGCCAGTAGTCCCCGCGGGGTCGACCCTGGAAACACCATATATTTT. Filled out from reference TRBV19 and TRBJ1-3, the complete variable domain reads DGGITQSPKYLFRKEGQNVTLSCEQNLNHDAMYWYRQDPGQGLRLIYYSQIVNDFQKGDIAEGYSVSREKKESFPLTVTSAQKNPTAFYLCASSPRGVDPGNTIYFGEGSWLTVV.